The clone carrying this T cell receptor (beta chain) was observed at least ten times. Its cognate antigen is unknown. The sample comes from a study of tumor-infiltrating lymphocytes in primary liver carcinoma. General study results and limits: Top-250-clone fractions were significantly higher in tumors than in blood (p = 0.039). Only about 8-24% of top clones showed up in all five tumor regions.

From approximately 0.5 ug of total RNA, TCR beta-specific cDNA was reverse-transcribed using a constant-region primer. Employing slightly modified ARM-PCR, three nested multiplex PCR rounds were run, and these gave rise to the TCR beta libraries. Investigators reported that the first two PCR rounds, at 10 cycles each, used TRBV1-TRBV30 forward primers with a C-beta reverse primer. MiXCR, applied by TCRdb to the multiplex PCR reads, yields one record per CDR3 protein. The top ten clones hold less than 45% of a sample with tens of thousands of distinct CDR3 sequences, around 64% of them seen once. Scientists recovered RNA and DNA together from approximately 20-30 mg of unsorted bulk tissue. The study sampled five separate regions from each tumor. V gave up 6 bases and J gave up 1 base, with 12 bases separating them. This CDR3 has 13 amino acids. CDR1 is SQVTM and CDR2 is ANQGSEA in the germline V gene.

Sequenced material: liver tumor tissue from sampling region 4. The subset is: tumor region T4, right-lateral pole. The TCR originated in a man between 35 and 55 years old with primary liver carcinoma and hepatitis B virus infection. V usage is TRBV29-1 and J usage is TRBJ1-1; no definite D call. DNA for the CDR3: TGCAGCGTGACGGTGGGCGGGAACACTGAAGCTTTCTTT. Translating it yields CSVTVGGNTEAFF.